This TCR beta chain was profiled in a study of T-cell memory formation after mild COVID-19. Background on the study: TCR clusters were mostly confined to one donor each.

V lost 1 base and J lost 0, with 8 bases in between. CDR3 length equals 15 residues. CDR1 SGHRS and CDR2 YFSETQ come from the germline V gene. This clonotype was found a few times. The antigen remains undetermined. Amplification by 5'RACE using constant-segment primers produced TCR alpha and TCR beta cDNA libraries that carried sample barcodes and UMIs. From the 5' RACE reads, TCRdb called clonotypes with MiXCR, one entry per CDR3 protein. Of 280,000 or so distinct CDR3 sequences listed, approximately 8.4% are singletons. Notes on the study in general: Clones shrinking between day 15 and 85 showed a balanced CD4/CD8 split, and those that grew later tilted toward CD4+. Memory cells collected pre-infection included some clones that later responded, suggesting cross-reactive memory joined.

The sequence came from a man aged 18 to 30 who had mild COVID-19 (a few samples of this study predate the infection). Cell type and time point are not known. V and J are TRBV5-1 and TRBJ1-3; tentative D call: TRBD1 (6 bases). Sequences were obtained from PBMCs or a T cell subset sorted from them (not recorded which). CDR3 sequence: CASSLRDTSGNTIYF. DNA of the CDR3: TGCGCCAGCAGCTTGAGGGACACCTCTGGAAACACCATATATTTT.